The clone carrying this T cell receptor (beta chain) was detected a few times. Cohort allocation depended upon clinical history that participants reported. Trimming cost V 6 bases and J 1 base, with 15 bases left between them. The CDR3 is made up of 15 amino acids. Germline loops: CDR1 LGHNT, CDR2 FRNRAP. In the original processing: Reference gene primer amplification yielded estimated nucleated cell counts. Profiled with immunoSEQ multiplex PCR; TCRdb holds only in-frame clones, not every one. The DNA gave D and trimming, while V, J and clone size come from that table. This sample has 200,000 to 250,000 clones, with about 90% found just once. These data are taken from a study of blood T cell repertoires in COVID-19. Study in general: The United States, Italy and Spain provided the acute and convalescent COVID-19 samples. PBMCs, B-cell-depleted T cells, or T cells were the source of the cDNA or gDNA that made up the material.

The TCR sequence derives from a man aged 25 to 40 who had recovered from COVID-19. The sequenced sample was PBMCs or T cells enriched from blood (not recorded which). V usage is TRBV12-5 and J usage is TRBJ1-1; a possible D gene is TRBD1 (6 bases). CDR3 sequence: CASGQDPGQNTEAFF. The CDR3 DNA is TGTGCTAGTGGGCAAGACCCGGGACAGAACACTGAAGCTTTCTTT.